These 23 T cell receptor beta chains came from one sample sequenced in a study of cytomegalovirus exposure and HLA in healthy donors. 60 Vbeta and 13 Jbeta primers were used in PCR. Only in-frame clones appear in the TCRdb table, and some are missing; sequencing was by immunoSEQ multiplex PCR. The data hold 150,000 to 200,000 clones, with around 82% observed a single time. Sequenced material: PBMCs. The receptors were gathered from a young woman in good health and CMV-seropositive.

This sequence joins TRBV4-2 and TRBJ2-5; D unclear. The germline CDR1 and CDR2 sequences are LGHNA and YNFKEQ. V was trimmed by 3 bases and J by 4 bases, leaving 9 bases between them. This CDR3 is 13 amino acids long. The CDR3 nucleotides are TGTGCCAGCAGCCATAAAACAGCAGAGACCCAGTACTTC. Encoded protein: CASSHKTAETQYF.

The chain couples TRBV7-2 to TRBJ1-6, with TRBD1 matching over 9 bases. J was trimmed by 9 bases and V by 5 bases; bases with no gene match: 5. CDR3 size: 14 residues. From germline, CDR1 is SGHTA and CDR2 FQGNSA. The CDR3 sequence is CASSRGTGLSPLHF. The CDR3 DNA reads TGTGCCAGCAGCCGAGGGACAGGGCTTTCACCCCTCCACTTT.

The chain combines TRBV4-1 with TRBJ2-1, with 10 bases fitting TRBD2. Germline V CDR1 and CDR2: MGHRA, YSYEKL. There are 17 residues in the CDR3. Losses at the gene ends were 4 bases for V and 7 bases for J; bases not matched to a gene: 13. DNA for the CDR3: TGCGCCAGCAGCCTACGAGGGGAAGTAGCGGGGGGAAATGAGCAGTTCTTC. This gives the protein CASSLRGEVAGGNEQFF.

This clone was seen a few times. The chain recombines TRBV6-1 with TRBJ1-2; D possibly corresponds to TRBD1 (6 bases). V dropped 6 bases and J dropped 6 bases, with 14 bases sitting between them. The CDR3 is made up of 13 amino acids. Looked up from germline, CDR1 is MNHNS and CDR2 is SASEGT. The DNA for the CDR3 is TGTGCCAGCAGCGTTGACAGGAGTCATGGCTACACCTTC. This encodes CASSVDRSHGYTF.

DNA of the CDR3: TGTGCCATCAGTGGCGGGACAGGACAAGAGACCCAGTACTTC. This codes for CAISGGTGQETQYF. The chain recombines TRBV10-3 with TRBJ2-5; 8 bases agree with TRBD1. CDR1 and CDR2 (germline): ENHRY, SYGVKD. The CDR3 is 14 amino acids. Trimming removed 4 bases from V and 2 bases from J; junction bases left unmatched: 3.

The V gene is TRBV28, the J gene TRBJ1-2; 9 nucleotides match TRBD1. The CDR3 is made up of 14 amino acids. V lost 7 bases to trimming and J lost 4 bases; unmatched junction nucleotides: 7. Germline V gives CDR1 MDHEN, CDR2 SYDVKM. CDR3: CASNFGTGFYGYTF. The CDR3 bases are TGTGCCAGCAATTTCGGGACAGGGTTCTATGGCTACACCTTC.

This sequence joins TRBV5-1 and TRBJ2-2; maybe TRBD2 (6 bases). The V gene lost 0 bases and the J gene lost 4 bases, with 13 bases spanning the gap. This CDR3 is 16 amino acids long. CDR1 is SGHRS and CDR2 is YFSETQ in the germline V gene. The CDR3 region is CASSLAGGAATGELFF. The CDR3 DNA is TGCGCCAGCAGCTTGGCCGGGGGAGCCGCCACCGGGGAGCTGTTTTTT.

The rearrangement links TRBV9 to TRBJ2-5; 10 positions agree with TRBD1. Trimming removed 4 bases from V and 10 bases from J; junction bases left unmatched: 13. Germline lookup yields CDR1 SGDLS and CDR2 YYNGEE. This CDR3 is built from 15 residues. CDR3 protein: CASSPRGQGYSHQYF. CDR3 DNA sequence: TGTGCCAGCAGCCCCCGGGGACAGGGGTACTCCCACCAGTACTTC.

This chain joins TRBV5-1 and TRBJ2-5; TRBD2 might be the D (5 bases). CDR1 is SGHRS, CDR2 YFSETQ, per germline. V lost 4 bases, J lost 2 bases, and 18 bases lay in between. The CDR3 totals 16 residues. The CDR3 loop is CASSHPQLGPQETQYF. The CDR3, as DNA: TGCGCCAGCAGCCACCCCCAACTAGGACCACAAGAGACCCAGTACTTC.

V and J are TRBV11-3 and TRBJ1-1; the D gene is possibly TRBD1 (5 bases). The CDR3 contains 14 residues. From germline, CDR1 is SGHNT and CDR2 YENEEA. Trimming cost V 5 bases and J 1 base, with 11 bases left between them. The CDR3 DNA sequence: TGTGCCAGCAGCCACCAGGGCGGGAACACTGAAGCTTTCTTT. It encodes CASSHQGGNTEAFF.

This clone was detected only a few times. The V gene is TRBV6-6, the J gene TRBJ2-3; TRBD1 aligns across 8 bases. The V and J ends lost 5 bases and 3 bases, in that order; junction bases with no gene match: 10. Germline CDR1 reads MNHNY; CDR2 reads SVGAGI (reference sequence). CDR3 length: 16 residues. The CDR3 DNA reads as TGTGCCAGCAGTGCAAGACAGGGGTGGATGACAGATACGCAGTATTTT. The encoded protein is CASSARQGWMTDTQYF.

This clone has a handful of counts. The chain has TRBV7-6 and TRBJ1-6; TRBD1 agrees at 12 bases. Germline CDR1 SGHVS, CDR2 FNYEAQ. The ends lost 5 bases at V and 11 bases at J; junction bases unmatched: 10. The CDR3 extends over 16 amino acids. CDR3: CASSPGTGGVHPPLHF. The CDR3 bases are TGTGCCAGCAGCCCTGGGACAGGGGGCGTTCATCCACCCCTCCACTTT.

This clone was seen just once. The chain has TRBV7-2 and TRBJ2-6, with a weak D call TRBD2 (5 bases). V was clipped by 3 bases and J by 0 bases, with 9 bases between them. Germline V gene sequence: CDR1 SGHTA, CDR2 FQGNSA. This CDR3 contains 16 residues. CDR3 sequence reads: CASSFRRSSGANVLTF. DNA of the CDR3: TGTGCCAGCAGCTTCAGGAGGTCCTCTGGGGCCAACGTCCTGACTTTC.

The chain uses TRBV5-5 and TRBJ1-4; 10 bases fit TRBD1. The CDR3 consists of 16 residues. Germline lookup yields CDR1 SGHKS and CDR2 YYEKEE (reference sequence). V was clipped by 0 bases and J by 3 bases; unmatched bases: 2. The CDR3 sequence is CASSLEGQGSNEKLFF. In DNA form, the CDR3 reads TGTGCCAGCAGCTTGGAGGGACAGGGGTCTAATGAAAAACTGTTTTTT.

This chain joins TRBV6-1 and TRBJ1-6, with 10 bases matching TRBD1. This CDR3 spans 16 amino acids. Germline CDR1 MNHNS, CDR2 SASEGT. V shed 3 bases, J shed 7 bases, and the junction held 6 bases outside the gene matches. The CDR3 protein is CASSDPGQGSNSPLHF. The CDR3, as DNA: TGTGCCAGCAGTGACCCGGGACAGGGGTCGAATTCACCCCTCCACTTT.

The rearrangement joins TRBV6-6 to TRBJ2-7; 8 bases are a match to TRBD1. The CDR3 is 15 residues long. Germline trimming cut 0 bases from V and 5 bases from J; bases unmatched to any gene: 6. The germline gives CDR1 MNHNY, CDR2 SVGAGI (reference sequence). Here the CDR3 reads CASSYSAGGLNEQYF. The CDR3 coding sequence is TGTGCCAGCAGTTACTCGGCAGGGGGCTTGAACGAGCAGTACTTC.

This clone was seen a few times. The V call is TRBV7-2, the J call TRBJ1-5; 7 positions agree with TRBD1. This CDR3 spans 17 amino acids. Trimming cost V 1 base and J 0 bases; bases outside gene matches: 6. Germline V gives CDR1 SGHTA, CDR2 FQGNSA. The CDR3 protein is CASSLVGGGGSNQPQHF. The CDR3 DNA follows: TGTGCCAGCAGCTTAGTAGGGGGCGGAGGTAGCAATCAGCCCCAGCATTTT.

V and J are TRBV23-1 and TRBJ2-7; D is ambiguous. TRBV23-1 qualifies as an ORF whose function is uncertain. The CDR3 length is 13 residues. The germline V and J ends were trimmed by 1 base and 2 bases, with 6 bases remaining between them. Here the CDR3 DNA reads TGCGCCAGCAGTCAATGCGTGGCCTACGAGCAGTACTTC. Its translation is CASSQCVAYEQYF.

A single count supports this clone. This chain connects TRBV12-1 to TRBJ1-3; the table's D call of TRBD1 was not tested on the DNA. TRBV12-1 is a documented pseudogene. CDR3 length equals 19 residues. The CDR3 sequence is CASSSGTGDTIFSGNTIYF. The CDR3 nucleotides read TGTGCCAGCAGCTCCGGGACAGGGGATACAATTTTCTCTGGAAACACCATATATTTT.

V is TRBV4-1 and J is TRBJ2-7, with D maybe TRBD1 (6 bases). Germline V gene sequence: CDR1 MGHRA, CDR2 YSYEKL. V lost 1 base and J lost 3, with 7 bases in between. This CDR3 has 13 amino acids. The CDR3 nucleotides read TGCGCCAGCAGCCAAGCCAGGGGCTACGAGCAGTACTTC. This codes for CASSQARGYEQYF.

The J gene is TRBJ1-2, the V gene TRBV5-6; TRBD1 might be the D (5 bases). CDR1 and CDR2 (germline): SGHDT, YYEEEE. V lost 0 bases and J lost 2, with 11 bases in between. The CDR3 is 15 residues long. The CDR3 spells CASSLVDRQNYGYTF. The CDR3, as DNA: TGTGCCAGCAGCTTGGTTGACAGACAAAACTATGGCTACACCTTC. The whole variable domain, remainder taken from reference TRBV5-6 and TRBJ1-2, is DAGVTQSPTHLIKTRGQQVTLRCSPKSGHDTVSWYQQALGQGPQFIFQYYEEEERQRGNFPDRFSGHQFPNYSSELNVNALLLGDSALYLCASSLVDRQNYGYTFGSGTRLTVV.

In its sample, this clone was seen a few times. The CDR3: CASSSDPGGSYEQYF. In nucleotides, the CDR3 is TGTGCCAGCAGTTCCGATCCGGGGGGTTCCTACGAGCAGTACTTC. This chain joins TRBV6-5 and TRBJ2-7; 7 nucleotides agree with TRBD2. The trim removed 4 bases at V and 1 base at J, leaving 7 bases unmatched. Germline V gives CDR1 MNHEY, CDR2 SVGAGI. CDR3 length: 15 residues.

The V call is TRBV5-1, the J call TRBJ2-7; TRBD2 is a possible D gene (7 bases). Germline CDR1 is SGHRS and CDR2 is YFSETQ. The V gene lost 4 bases and the J gene lost 3 bases, with 32 bases spanning the gap. The CDR3 sequence is 20 residues long. The CDR3 is CASSRGGGGANLAFNYEQYF. DNA of the CDR3: TGCGCCAGCAGCAGGGGAGGGGGGGGCGCGAATTTAGCCTTTAACTACGAGCAGTACTTC.